This paragraph reports one T cell receptor beta chain. TCRdb's table, derived via immunoSEQ multiplex PCR, lists solely in-frame clones and lacks some. The sample records under 250,000 clones, over 80% being singletons. The data stem from a study of blood T cell repertoires in COVID-19. Study information: Nucleic acid was either cDNA or gDNA, and it came from T cells, B-cell-depleted T cells, or PBMCs.

Germline CDR1 reads LNHDA; CDR2 reads SQIVND (reference sequence). The CDR3 sequence is 14 residues long. V lost 3 bases and J 5 bases, leaving 8 bases between the germline ends. Sequencing used peripheral blood. The chain carries TRBV19 and TRBJ1-6, with no clear D. The sequence derives from a man in his forties with acute or convalescent COVID-19. The CDR3 loop is CASSIQQNNSPLHF. CDR3 DNA: TGTGCCAGTAGTATTCAACAGAATAATTCACCCCTCCACTTT.